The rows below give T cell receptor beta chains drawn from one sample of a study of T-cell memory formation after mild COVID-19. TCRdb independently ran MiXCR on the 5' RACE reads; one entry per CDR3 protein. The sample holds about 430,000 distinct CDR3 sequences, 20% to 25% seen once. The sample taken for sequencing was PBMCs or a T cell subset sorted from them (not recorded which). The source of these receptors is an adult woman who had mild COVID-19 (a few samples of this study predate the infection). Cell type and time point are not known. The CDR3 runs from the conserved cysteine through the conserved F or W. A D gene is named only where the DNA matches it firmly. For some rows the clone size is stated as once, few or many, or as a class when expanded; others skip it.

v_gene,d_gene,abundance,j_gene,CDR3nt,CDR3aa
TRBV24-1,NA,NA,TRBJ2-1,TGTGCCACCAGTGATGTGCACAGTTACAATGAGCAGTTCTTC,CATSDVHSYNEQFF
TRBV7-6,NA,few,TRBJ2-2,TGTGCCAGCAGCCCAAGACAGACGAACACCGGGGAGCTGTTTTTT,CASSPRQTNTGELFF
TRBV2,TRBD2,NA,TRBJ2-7,TGTGCCACCCAAGGACTAGCGGGAGGCCCCTACGAGCAGTACTTC,CATQGLAGGPYEQYF
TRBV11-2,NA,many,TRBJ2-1,TGTGCCAGCAGCTTACTGGGGGATGAGCAGTTCTTC,CASSLLGDEQFF
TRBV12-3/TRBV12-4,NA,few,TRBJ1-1,TGTGCCAGCAGTTTACGCATCCGCCGAAACACTGAAGCTTTCTTT,CASSLRIRRNTEAFF
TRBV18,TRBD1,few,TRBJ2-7,TGTGCCAGCTCCGGCGGACAGGGGGGACCCCACGAGCAGTACTTC,CASSGGQGGPHEQYF
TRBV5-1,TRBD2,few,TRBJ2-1,TGCGCCAGCAGCTTGGAAAGCCGGGACTACGGCTGGGAGTTCTTC,CASSLESRDYGWEFF
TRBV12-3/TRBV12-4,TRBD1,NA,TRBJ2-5,TGTGCCAGCAGTCCCGACCGGGACAGAGAGACCCAGTACTTC,CASSPDRDRETQYF
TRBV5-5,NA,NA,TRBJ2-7,TGTGCCAGCAGCTTGGTGGGGGTCCGGGGGACCTCCTACGAGCAGTACTTC,CASSLVGVRGTSYEQYF
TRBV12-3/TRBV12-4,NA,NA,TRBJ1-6,TGTGCCAGCAGCGGACAGCTTAATTCACCCCTCCACTTT,CASSGQLNSPLHF
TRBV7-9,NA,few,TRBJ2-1,TGTGCCAGCAGCCTCCGGGTGGGCTACAATGAGCAGTTCTTC,CASSLRVGYNEQFF
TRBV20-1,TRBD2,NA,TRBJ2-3,TGCAGTGCTAGGAACTTAGCGGGGGGAGGGGATACGCAGTATTTT,CSARNLAGGGDTQYF
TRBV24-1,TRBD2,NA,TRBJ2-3,TGTGCCACCAGCATAGCGGGAGACGGAGATACGCAGTATTTT,CATSIAGDGDTQYF
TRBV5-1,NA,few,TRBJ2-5,TGCGCCAGCAGCCTCCTTGTGGGAGAGACCCAGTACTTC,CASSLLVGETQYF
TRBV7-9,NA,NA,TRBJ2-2,TGTGCCAGCAGCTTCGAGGCCCGCATCGGGGAGCTGTTTTTT,CASSFEARIGELFF
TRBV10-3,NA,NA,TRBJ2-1,TGTGCCATCCTCAGTAACAATGAGCAGTTCTTC,CAILSNNEQFF
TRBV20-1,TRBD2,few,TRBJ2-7,TGCAGTGCTAGAGATCTCCTAGCGGGGGAGTACGAGCAGTACTTC,CSARDLLAGEYEQYF
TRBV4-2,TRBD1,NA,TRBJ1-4,TGTGCCAGCAGCCAGGGACAGGGAGAAGAAAAACTGTTTTTT,CASSQGQGEEKLFF
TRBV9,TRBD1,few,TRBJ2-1,TGTGCCAGCAGCACCCGACAGGGATACAATGAGCAGTTCTTC,CASSTRQGYNEQFF
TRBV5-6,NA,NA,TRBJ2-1,TGTGCCAGCAGCTTGGGACACCGGAGTTTGGAGCAGTTCTTC,CASSLGHRSLEQFF
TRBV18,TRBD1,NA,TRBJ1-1,TGTGCCAGCTCACTAGGACAGGGTGAAGTTCACACTGAAGCTTTCTTT,CASSLGQGEVHTEAFF
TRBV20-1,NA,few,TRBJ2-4,TGCAGTGCTGAGGGGGCGGGAGTTGCGTGGGAAAACATTCAGTACTTC,CSAEGAGVAWENIQYF
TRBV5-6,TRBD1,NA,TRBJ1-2,TGTGCCAGCAGCTTGGGAAACAGGGGAATCTACACCTTC,CASSLGNRGIYTF
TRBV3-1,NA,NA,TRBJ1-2,TGTGCCAGCAGCCAAACAGGATATGGCTACACCTTC,CASSQTGYGYTF
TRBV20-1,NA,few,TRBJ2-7,TGCAGTGCGGGACTTTCCTCCTACGAGCAGTACTTC,CSAGLSSYEQYF
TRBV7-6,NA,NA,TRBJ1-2,TGTGCCAGCAGCCGACCCCGACAGGCAGCCACTAACTATGGCTACACCTTC,CASSRPRQAATNYGYTF
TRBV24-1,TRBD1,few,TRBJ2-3,TGTGCCACCAGCCGGGACAGGGCCAAAGATACGCAGTATTTT,CATSRDRAKDTQYF
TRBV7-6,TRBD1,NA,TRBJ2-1,TGTGCCAGCAGCTTAGCCGGGACAGGGAATGAGCAGTTCTTC,CASSLAGTGNEQFF
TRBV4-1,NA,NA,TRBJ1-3,TGCGCCAGCGGCCAGGTTCCTGGAAACACCATATATTTT,CASGQVPGNTIYF
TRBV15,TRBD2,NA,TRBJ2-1,TGTGCCACCAGCAGAGGTGGACTAGCGGAGAGCAATGAGCAGTTCTTC,CATSRGGLAESNEQFF
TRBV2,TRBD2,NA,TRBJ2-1,TGTGCCAGCAGCCCGATCCTAGCGGGAGGGTCCTACAATGAGCAGTTCTTC,CASSPILAGGSYNEQFF
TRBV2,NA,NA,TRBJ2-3,TGTGCCAGCAACGGGGGCGGCACAGATACGCAGTATTTT,CASNGGGTDTQYF
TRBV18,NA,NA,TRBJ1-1,TGTGCCAGCTCCCCACTACAGGGTTTAGACTCTGAAGCTTTCTTT,CASSPLQGLDSEAFF
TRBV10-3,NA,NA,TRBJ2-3,TGTGCCATCAGTGAGTCTAAAGATACGCAGTATTTT,CAISESKDTQYF